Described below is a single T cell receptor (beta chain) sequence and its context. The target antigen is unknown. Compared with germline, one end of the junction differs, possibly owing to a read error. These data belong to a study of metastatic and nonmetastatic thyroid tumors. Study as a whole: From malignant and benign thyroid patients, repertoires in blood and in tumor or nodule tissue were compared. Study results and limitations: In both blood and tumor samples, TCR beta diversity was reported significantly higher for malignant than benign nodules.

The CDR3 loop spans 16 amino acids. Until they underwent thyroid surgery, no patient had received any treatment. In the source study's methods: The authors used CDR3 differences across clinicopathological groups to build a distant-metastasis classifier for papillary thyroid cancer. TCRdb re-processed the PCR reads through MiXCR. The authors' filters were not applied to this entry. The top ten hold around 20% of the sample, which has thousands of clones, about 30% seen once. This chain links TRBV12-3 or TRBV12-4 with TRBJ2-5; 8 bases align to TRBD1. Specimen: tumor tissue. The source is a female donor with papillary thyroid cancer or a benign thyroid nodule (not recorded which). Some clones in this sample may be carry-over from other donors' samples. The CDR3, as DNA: TGTGCCAGCAGGGGCCTGGTACAGGGGGGTCAAGAGACCCATTACTTC. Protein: CASRGLVQGGQETHYF.